A selection of T cell receptor beta chains follows, all from one sample in a study of blood T cell repertoires in COVID-19. Clones were sequenced by immunoSEQ multiplex PCR, and TCRdb holds only the in-frame ones, with some missing. This table holds over 150,000 clones, about 74% found once. The sample taken for sequencing was peripheral blood. Receptors originate from a man in his fifties or sixties with acute or convalescent COVID-19. Both conserved end residues are part of each CDR3.

V gene	J gene	CDR3 protein
TRBV4-3	TRBJ2-3	CASSQGVGKRSIPDTQYF
TRBV12-3/TRBV12-4	TRBJ2-7	CASSPGGHEQYF
TRBV9	TRBJ1-6	CASSVDGSYGSPLHF
TRBV9	TRBJ1-2	CASSVDTRADGYTF
TRBV24-1	TRBJ1-2	CATSDYRVHYGYTF
TRBV24-1	TRBJ2-2	CATRASLNTGELFF
TRBV15	TRBJ1-4	CATSTSRDEKLFF
TRBV11-2	TRBJ2-1	CASSLRAGAGFGNEQFF
TRBV7-2	TRBJ2-3	CASSLGAGSDTQYF
TRBV6-5	TRBJ1-4	CASRYTATNEKLFF
TRBV30	TRBJ1-4	CALRTELNEKLFF
TRBV4-1	TRBJ1-1	CASSKSRGVGEAFF
TRBV12-3/TRBV12-4	TRBJ1-1	CASRLRRETEAFF
TRBV6-6	TRBJ1-1	CASSYRDLATEAFF
TRBV6-5	TRBJ2-3	CASSPTSGITDTQYF
TRBV19	TRBJ2-7	CASSTRAPPSYEQYF
TRBV3-1/TRBV3-2	TRBJ2-1	CASRGPGGMYNEQFF
TRBV5-5	TRBJ2-7	CASSLVAGVGFSYEQYF
TRBV5-1	TRBJ2-3	CASSLASQGPRSTDTQYF
TRBV28	TRBJ1-2	CASSQGQNYGYTF
TRBV2	TRBJ1-6	CASSETQGWGSPLHF
TRBV30	TRBJ1-6	CAGSGTVSSPLHF
TRBV10-3	TRBJ1-1	CAISDRVDEAFF
TRBV18	TRBJ2-7	CASSPKADRGSYEQYF
TRBV7-8	TRBJ1-5	CASSLVLTGDSNQPQHF
TRBV6-2/TRBV6-3	TRBJ1-2	CASSYAGSGQGASYTF
TRBV14	TRBJ2-1	CASSQGPGLYNNEQFF
TRBV7-3	TRBJ2-4	CASSPGGVGRDIQYF
TRBV3-1/TRBV3-2	TRBJ2-7	CASSHGSAGIRLYEQYF
TRBV7-6	TRBJ2-3	CASSPRPSGGSDTQYF
TRBV5-6	TRBJ2-2	CASSSTGLAGGNTGELFF
TRBV5-1	TRBJ2-5	CASSLGPGGRRETQYF
TRBV30	TRBJ1-1	CAWSLGRNTEAFF
TRBV4-3	TRBJ2-7	CASSQAVGTAYEQYF
TRBV5-1	TRBJ2-7	CASSLEGAVEQYF
TRBV4-3	TRBJ1-1	CASSQELSGTVNTEAFF
TRBV5-1	TRBJ2-7	CASSLTPSLQGKEYEQYF
TRBV2	TRBJ1-1	CASREGAEAFF
TRBV7-3	TRBJ2-2	CASSPTGYREKPGELFF
TRBV13	TRBJ1-2	CASTLGQGPQLGYTF